The TCR beta chain under discussion was sequenced for a study of cytomegalovirus exposure and HLA in healthy donors. The study, taken as a whole, reports: An analysis done earlier found most TCR beta V segments productive about 90% or about 30% of the time.

PCR employed 60 Vbeta and 13 Jbeta primers. Clones were read by immunoSEQ multiplex PCR, and TCRdb kept only the in-frame ones, dropping some. The repertoire holds fewer than 200,000 clones, with roughly 65% as singletons. This clone was recorded once. Antigen unknown. The CDR3 runs 14 residues. The trim removed 4 bases at V and 5 bases at J, leaving 6 bases unmatched. Germline V CDR1 and CDR2: MNHEY, SMNVEV (reference sequence). This chain links TRBV27 with TRBJ1-2; 8 bases agree with TRBD1. Material: PBMCs. This receptor was taken from a woman aged 18-29 years in good health and CMV-seropositive. CDR3 bases: TGTGCCAGCAGTTCAAGGACAGGGCCATATGGCTACACCTTC. It yields the protein CASSSRTGPYGYTF.